Listed below are T cell receptor beta chains from one sample, sequenced in a study of CD8 T cells in Susac syndrome. One entry per CDR3 protein results from TCRdb running MiXCR on the immunoSEQ multiplex PCR reads. Found here are under 550,000 distinct CDR3 sequences, around 85% of them singletons; the top ten hold about 0.12%. The sample taken for sequencing was CD8+ T cells from PBMCs. Receptor source: a human donor with multiple sclerosis. The CDR3 runs from the conserved cysteine through the conserved F or W. Each record gives: D gene, clone size, CDR3 length, J gene, V gene, CDR3 DNA, CDR3 protein. The D gene is left open where the match is weak. Expanded clones get a size class; other rows say once, few or many, or leave the size out.

D: TRBD1; size: once; length: 12; J: TRBJ1-1; V: TRBV29-1; DNA: TGCAGCACCCATGAAGGGGGCCCTGAAGCTTTCTTT; CDR3: CSTHEGGPEAFF
D: NA; size: NA; length: 15; J: TRBJ2-1; V: TRBV11-2; DNA: TGTGCCAGCAGCTTAATATATTCGGCCTACAATGAGCAGTTCTTC; CDR3: CASSLIYSAYNEQFF
D: NA; size: NA; length: 13; J: TRBJ1-2; V: TRBV7-9; DNA: TGTGCCAGCAGCCCCGGGCCATTTGTGGACTACACCTTC; CDR3: CASSPGPFVDYTF
D: TRBD2; size: once; length: 16; J: TRBJ2-1; V: TRBV7-2; DNA: TGTGCCAGCAGCATCGGACTAGCGGGGGCTAGAGGGGAGCAGTTCTTC; CDR3: CASSIGLAGARGEQFF
D: NA; size: NA; length: 12; J: TRBJ2-3; V: TRBV11-2; DNA: TGTGCCAGCAGCTTAGTCGCAGATACGCAGTATTTT; CDR3: CASSLVADTQYF
D: TRBD1; size: NA; length: 18; J: TRBJ1-5; V: TRBV12-3/TRBV12-4; DNA: TGTGCCAGCAGGCTATGGTCTTTCCGGGACAGGCGCAATCAGCCCCAGCATTTT; CDR3: CASRLWSFRDRRNQPQHF
D: TRBD1; size: NA; length: 14; J: TRBJ2-3; V: TRBV30; DNA: TGTGCCTGGGTACTTGGACAGGGGACCGATACGCAGTATTTT; CDR3: CAWVLGQGTDTQYF
D: NA; size: NA; length: 15; J: TRBJ2-7; V: TRBV27; DNA: TGTGCCAGCAGTCCCGGGCCATATTTATCCTACGAGCAGTACTTC; CDR3: CASSPGPYLSYEQYF
D: NA; size: NA; length: 16; J: TRBJ1-5; V: TRBV20-1; DNA: TGCAGTGCTAGAGATTTGGTGGGGGGGGGCAATCAGCCCCAGCATTTT; CDR3: CSARDLVGGGNQPQHF
D: NA; size: NA; length: 16; J: TRBJ1-2; V: TRBV27; DNA: TGTGCCAGCAGTTTATCGGGGGGGTTCTCTCACTATGGCTACACCTTC; CDR3: CASSLSGGFSHYGYTF
D: NA; size: NA; length: 15; J: TRBJ1-3; V: TRBV11-2; DNA: TGTGCCAGCAGCTCTTTAACAGGGTCTGGAAACACCATATATTTT; CDR3: CASSSLTGSGNTIYF
D: NA; size: NA; length: 14; J: TRBJ2-7; V: TRBV19; DNA: TGTGCCAGTAGTTTCCGGGACTTCTCCTACGAGCAGTACTTC; CDR3: CASSFRDFSYEQYF
D: NA; size: NA; length: 13; J: TRBJ2-2; V: TRBV5-4; DNA: TGTGCCAGCAGCTTCTCCTTCTCCTGGGAGCTGTTTTTT; CDR3: CASSFSFSWELFF
D: NA; size: NA; length: 15; J: TRBJ2-2; V: TRBV7-9; DNA: TGTGCCAGCAGCTTAGCAAGGACGAACACCGGGGAGCTGTTTTTT; CDR3: CASSLARTNTGELFF
D: NA; size: NA; length: 14; J: TRBJ2-1; V: TRBV27; DNA: TGTGCCAGCAGTACCACGGGACGGGGCAATGAGCAGTTCTTC; CDR3: CASSTTGRGNEQFF
D: NA; size: NA; length: 13; J: TRBJ2-1; V: TRBV29-1; DNA: TGCAGCTCCGGGGGTGAGAGTTGGAATGAGCAGTTCTTC; CDR3: CSSGGESWNEQFF
D: TRBD2; size: NA; length: 15; J: TRBJ2-1; V: TRBV27; DNA: TGTGCCAGCAGTTTAGCGGGAGGTGTCTACAATGAGCAGTTCTTC; CDR3: CASSLAGGVYNEQFF
D: NA; size: few; length: 13; J: TRBJ1-1; V: TRBV27; DNA: TGTGCCAGCAGCATCGGACAGAACACTGAAGCTTTCTTT; CDR3: CASSIGQNTEAFF
D: NA; size: NA; length: 12; J: TRBJ2-1; V: TRBV29-1; DNA: TGCAGCGTGACCCCCTCAGGGGATGAGCAGTTCTTC; CDR3: CSVTPSGDEQFF
D: NA; size: few; length: 12; J: TRBJ2-1; V: TRBV7-9; DNA: TGTGCCAGCAGCTCTGGGCCGAATGAGCAGTTCTTC; CDR3: CASSSGPNEQFF
D: NA; size: NA; length: 14; J: TRBJ2-1; V: TRBV7-2; DNA: TGTGCCAGCAGCTTAGGACTAGTAATCCATGAGCAGTTCTTC; CDR3: CASSLGLVIHEQFF
D: TRBD1; size: NA; length: 13; J: TRBJ2-5; V: TRBV5-5; DNA: TGTGCCAGCAGCTGGACAGGGTTTGAGACCCAGTACTTC; CDR3: CASSWTGFETQYF
D: NA; size: few; length: 15; J: TRBJ2-7; V: TRBV4-1; DNA: TGCGCCAGCAGCCAAGTAGCCCCCTGGGCAGACGAGCAGTACTTC; CDR3: CASSQVAPWADEQYF
D: TRBD2; size: NA; length: 18; J: TRBJ2-2; V: TRBV6-5; DNA: TGTGCCAGCAGTTACTCGACTAGCGGGGGGGCCCTTGCCGGGGAGCTGTTTTTT; CDR3: CASSYSTSGGALAGELFF